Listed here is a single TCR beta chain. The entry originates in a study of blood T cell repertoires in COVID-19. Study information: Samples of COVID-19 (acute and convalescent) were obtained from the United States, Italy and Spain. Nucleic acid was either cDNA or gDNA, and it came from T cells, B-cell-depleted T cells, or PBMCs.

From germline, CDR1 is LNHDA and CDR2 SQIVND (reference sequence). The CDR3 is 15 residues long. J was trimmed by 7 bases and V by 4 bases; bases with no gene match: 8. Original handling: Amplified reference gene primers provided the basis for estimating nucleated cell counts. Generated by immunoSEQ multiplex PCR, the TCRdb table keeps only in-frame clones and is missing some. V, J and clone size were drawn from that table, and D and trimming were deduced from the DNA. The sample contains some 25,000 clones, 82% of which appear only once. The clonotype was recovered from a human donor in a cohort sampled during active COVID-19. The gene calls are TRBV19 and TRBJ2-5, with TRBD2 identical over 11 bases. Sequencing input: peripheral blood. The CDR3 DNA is TGTGCCAGTAGTAGAACTAGCGGGGGTTTCGGGACCCAGTACTTC. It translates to CASSRTSGGFGTQYF.